One sample yielded the 7 T cell receptor beta chains listed below, sequenced in a study of long-term antiretroviral therapy in people with HIV. It was version v3.0 of the immunoSEQ assay that was run at survey level. Sequenced by immunoSEQ multiplex PCR; TCRdb stores in-frame clones only, minus some. The table records about 28,000 clones, 84% of them present only once. The source material was unsorted PBMCs, sampled 0.4 years after starting antiretroviral therapy. These receptors all come from a man aged 18 to 35 with HIV.

The rearrangement uses TRBV5-1 and TRBJ2-7; D gene unclear. The V and J ends lost 2 bases and 5 bases respectively, with 11 bases between them. The CDR3 totals 13 residues. Germline V gene data show CDR1 as SGHRS and CDR2 as YFSETQ. In DNA, the CDR3 is TGCGCCAGCAGCTTAGGACCCCGGGACGAGCAGTACTTC. This codes for CASSLGPRDEQYF.

The chain is built from TRBV4-1 and TRBJ2-7, with D maybe TRBD1 (6 bases). Trimming pared 3 bases from V and 2 bases from J, leaving 14 bases between. This CDR3 has 15 residues. Germline CDR1 and CDR2: MGHRA and YSYEKL. CDR3 region: CASSQPGQGPYEQYF. The CDR3 DNA reads as TGCGCCAGCAGCCAGCCGGGTCAGGGGCCCTACGAGCAGTACTTC.

The V and J genes are TRBV6-6 and TRBJ1-1; 7 bases match TRBD1. The CDR3 contains 14 residues. V lost 7 bases and J lost 8; bases outside the gene matches: 13. Germline V gene lookup returns CDR1 MNHNY and CDR2 SVGAGI (reference sequence). The CDR3 region is CASIFGTAIVEAFF. CDR3 DNA sequence: TGTGCCAGCATCTTCGGGACAGCGATTGTAGAAGCTTTCTTT.

The J gene is TRBJ2-1, the V gene TRBV7-2; unclear D gene. The CDR3 is 13 residues long. The ends were cut back, 2 bases at V and 3 bases at J, with 5 bases in the middle. The germline V gene has CDR1 SGHTA and CDR2 FQGNSA. CDR3 amino acids: CASSLNGYNEQFF. The DNA for the CDR3 is TGTGCCAGCAGCTTAAACGGCTACAATGAGCAGTTCTTC.

The genes are TRBV19 and TRBJ1-1; tentative D call: TRBD1 (6 bases). The CDR3 loop spans 14 amino acids. Germline CDR1 is LNHDA and CDR2 is SQIVND (reference sequence). The germline V and J ends were trimmed by 4 bases and 1 base, with 10 bases remaining between them. This CDR3 is CASSTTGSNTEAFF. CDR3 nucleotides: TGTGCCAGTAGTACCACAGGGTCGAACACTGAAGCTTTCTTT.

The chain carries TRBV4-2 and TRBJ2-7; TRBD2 matches 9 bases. Germline loops: CDR1 LGHNA, CDR2 YNFKEQ. The CDR3 consists of 17 residues. The ends lost 0 bases at V and 0 bases at J; junction bases unmatched: 6. Here the CDR3 DNA reads TGTGCCAGCAGCCAAGAGGTACTAGCGGGCCGCTCCTACGAGCAGTACTTC. This codes for CASSQEVLAGRSYEQYF.

The CDR3 reads CASSSPGTLGDRAEQYF. The CDR3 bases are TGTGCCAGCAGTTCCCCCGGGACATTAGGCGACCGCGCCGAGCAGTACTTC. This chain uses TRBV27 with TRBJ2-7, with TRBD1 as a possible D gene (6 bases). With 4 bases removed from V and 6 bases from J, the gap between germline ends came to 25 bases. Germline lookup yields CDR1 MNHEY and CDR2 SMNVEV (reference sequence). The CDR3 has 17 residues.